The 8 T cell receptor beta chains reported below all come from one sample, sequenced in a study of Graves' ophthalmopathy and Graves' hyperthyroidism. The sequenced template was RNA, covering the TCR beta CDR3 region. An opening RT-PCR round employed HTBI primers and preceded a second-round multiplex PCR. TCRdb recomputed calls from the multiplex PCR reads with MiXCR, one row per CDR3 protein. The sample records under 800,000 distinct CDR3 sequences, about a fifth being singletons. The sample was peripheral blood. The receptors come from a woman in her late teens or twenties with stable Graves' hyperthyroidism. Some clones in this sample may be carry-over from other donors' samples.

The table lists this clonotype with many counts. The chain is built from TRBV6-5 and TRBJ1-6; D might be TRBD1 (5 bases). Trimming shortened V by 2 bases and J by 2 bases, and 7 bases separated the two germline ends. This CDR3 has 15 amino acids. Germline CDR1 MNHEY, CDR2 SVGAGI. The CDR3 nucleotides read TGTGCCAGCAGTTACGGGGGTACCTATAATTCACCCCTCCACTTT. This gives the protein CASSYGGTYNSPLHF.

This clonotype occurred many times. The chain joins TRBV19 to TRBJ2-7, with no clear D. Trimming removed 7 bases from V and 4 bases from J, with 11 bases in between. Germline lookup yields CDR1 LNHDA and CDR2 SQIVND (reference sequence). The CDR3 length is 12 residues. CDR3 in amino acids: CASMSPFYEQYF. The CDR3, as DNA: TGTGCCAGTATGTCCCCATTTTACGAGCAGTACTTC.

This clonotype was seen ten or more times. The chain employs TRBV25-1 and TRBJ1-6; a weak D match, TRBD1 (5 bases). V was cut by 4 bases and J by 7 bases, with 11 bases left in between. The CDR3 totals 14 residues. CDR1 MGHDK and CDR2 SYGVNS come from the germline V gene. The CDR3: CASSGGPMNSPLHF. The CDR3 DNA is TGTGCCAGCAGTGGGGGACCGATGAATTCACCCCTCCACTTT.

The table lists this clonotype with a few counts. The J gene is TRBJ1-1, the V gene TRBV5-1; D unclear. The V gene lost 4 bases and the J gene lost 1 base, with 11 bases spanning the gap. The CDR3 has 14 residues. The V gene's germline CDR1 is SGHRS and CDR2 YFSETQ. This chain's CDR3 is CASSPGRQNTEAFF. DNA for the CDR3: TGCGCCAGCAGCCCAGGACGGCAGAACACTGAAGCTTTCTTT.

This clonotype was seen more than once but under ten times. At one of its ends the junction is not consistent with the germline gene, which may arise from a read error. This chain uses TRBV15 with TRBJ1-1; D is unresolved. Germline assignment: CDR1 LNHNV and CDR2 YYDKDF (reference sequence). CDR3 length: 14 amino acids. The DNA of the CDR3 is TGTGCCACCAGCAGAATCGGGTTAAACACTGAAGCTCTCTTT. Translation gives CATSRIGLNTEALF.

Notes on this clonotype: Relative to the germline gene, one junction end is altered; a read error may explain this. This CDR3 reads CASSFQENTEACF. CDR3 coding DNA: TGTGCCAGCAGTTTTCAGGAGAACACTGAAGCTTGCTTT. The V call is TRBV12-3 or TRBV12-4, the J call TRBJ1-1; D is uncertain. The CDR3 loop spans 13 amino acids.

This clonotype was counted ten times or more. The rearrangement links TRBV28 to TRBJ1-2, with 7 bases lining up with TRBD1. After removal of 5 bases from V and 2 bases from J, the junction contained 17 bases not matched to a gene. CDR1 is MDHEN, CDR2 SYDVKM, per germline. CDR3 length: 18 residues. The CDR3 sequence is CASSPITGADKFNYGYTF. The DNA of the CDR3 is TGTGCCAGCAGTCCTATAACAGGGGCCGACAAGTTCAACTATGGCTACACCTTC.

The V gene is TRBV12-3 or TRBV12-4, the J gene TRBJ2-5; D is uncertain. V gave up 2 bases and J gave up 2 bases, with 12 bases separating them. The CDR3 length is 15 residues. The CDR3 here is CASSLSLGYQETQYF. The CDR3 DNA reads TGTGCCAGCAGTTTATCGCTGGGTTATCAAGAGACCCAGTACTTC.